The 13 T cell receptor beta chains given below trace back to one sample, sequenced in a study of shared clonotypes between healthy human individuals. Sequencing was performed with immunoSEQ multiplex PCR; in TCRdb, only in-frame clones are kept and a portion is missing. Counted here are some 530,000 clones, roughly 80% occurring once; the ten biggest clones make up about 12%. The sequenced material came from PBMCs. The receptors originated from a woman aged 40 to 50 in good health. Some clones in this sample may be carry-over from other donors' samples.

The chain links TRBV30 to TRBJ2-7; 7 nucleotides line up with TRBD1. The CDR3 is 13 residues long. V shed 2 bases, J shed 3 bases, and the junction held 4 bases outside the gene matches. The germline CDR1 and CDR2 sequences are GTSNPN and SVGIG (reference sequence). DNA of the CDR3: TGTGCCTGGAGTAGGGACAGTGACTACGAGCAGTACTTC. It yields the protein CAWSRDSDYEQYF.

This clone was found a few times. A far larger clone is only one base removed, so a read error is likely. The J gene is TRBJ1-1, the V gene TRBV2, with D maybe TRBD1 (5 bases). In germline, CDR1 is SNHLY, CDR2 FYNNEI. The CDR3 spans 12 residues. Trimming pared 5 bases from V and 10 bases from J, leaving 14 bases between. CDR3 protein: CASSLQGTGAFF. The CDR3 nucleotides are TGTGCCAGCAGTTTGCAGGGCACCGGAGCTTTCTTT.

The chain links TRBV7-2 to TRBJ2-1, with TRBD2 matching over 10 bases. J gave up 8 bases and V 3 bases, and 10 bases lay outside the gene matches. Germline CDR1 reads SGHTA; CDR2 reads FQGNSA. The CDR3 sequence is 16 residues long. The CDR3 region is CASSLFGAGGYDEQFF. The CDR3 DNA reads TGTGCCAGCAGCTTGTTTGGAGCGGGAGGGTATGATGAGCAGTTCTTC.

In regard to this clone: A much larger clone differs from this one at a single base, so this may be a read error. CDR3 nucleotides: TGTGCCAGCAGCTTATACGGACTACGGAACACCTGGGAGCTGTTTTTT. Translating gives CASSLYGLRNTWELFF. The chain has TRBV7-9 and TRBJ2-2, with D perhaps TRBD2 (6 bases). The CDR3 has 16 amino acids. The germline gives CDR1 SEHNR, CDR2 FQNEAQ (reference sequence).

The chain carries TRBV5-1 and TRBJ1-2; TRBD1 matches at 9 bases. Germline CDR1 is SGHRS and CDR2 is YFSETQ. The CDR3 runs 15 residues. Trimming took 4 bases from V and 3 from J; bases not matched to a gene: 7. The CDR3 nucleotides read TGCGCCAGCAGCGAGGGACAGGGAACGGACTATGGCTACACCTTC. Protein product: CASSEGQGTDYGYTF.

V is TRBV5-1 and J is TRBJ2-7, with D uncertain. CDR1 SGHRS and CDR2 YFSETQ come from the germline V gene. The V and J ends lost 1 base and 3 bases respectively, with 8 bases between them. This CDR3 region has 13 residues. CDR3 sequence (DNA): TGCGCCAGCAGCTTGTCCGTAGACTACGAGCAGTACTTC. Its protein is CASSLSVDYEQYF.

This clone was observed at least ten times. The chain is built from TRBV5-8 and TRBJ2-1; a possible D gene is TRBD1 (5 bases). V was trimmed by 4 bases and J by 6 bases, leaving 20 bases between them. Germline loops: CDR1 SGHTS, CDR2 YDEGEE. The CDR3 totals 16 residues. CDR3 sequence (DNA): TGTGCCAGCAGCGCTGGGGTACACAGGACACTCAATGAGCAGTTCTTC. Its translation: CASSAGVHRTLNEQFF.

The chain has TRBV19 and TRBJ1-1; the D is unclear. Trimming took 7 bases from V and 0 from J, leaving 9 bases between them. The CDR3 length is 13 residues. Germline lookup yields CDR1 LNHDA and CDR2 SQIVND (reference sequence). DNA of the CDR3: TGTGCCAGTATTGGGCAGATGAACACTGAAGCTTTCTTT. It encodes CASIGQMNTEAFF.

J is TRBJ2-3 and V is TRBV18, with D maybe TRBD2 (5 bases). The CDR3 has 14 residues. Germline lookup yields CDR1 KGHSH and CDR2 LQKENI. The V and J ends lost 3 bases and 5 bases respectively, with 12 bases between them. Here the CDR3 reads CASSPTGTRDTQYF. CDR3 in DNA: TGTGCCAGCTCACCCACGGGAACGCGAGATACGCAGTATTTT.

The chain couples TRBV28 to TRBJ1-1; D is possibly TRBD1 (6 bases). The V end lost 5 bases, the J end lost 5 bases, and 15 bases lay between the germline ends. Looked up from germline, CDR1 is MDHEN and CDR2 is SYDVKM. CDR3 length: 14 residues. The CDR3 bases are TGTGCCAGCAGTCCAAGGGGGGGAGGAACTGAAGCTTTCTTT. It translates to CASSPRGGGTEAFF.

Comment on this clone: This may be a read error, as it is one base from a much larger clone. The chain couples TRBV7-2 to TRBJ2-3, with 8 nucleotides matching TRBD2. The V and J ends lost 2 bases and 2 bases, in that order; junction bases with no gene match: 12. The CDR3 is 18 residues long. Germline CDR1 reads SGHTA; CDR2 reads FQGNSA. The CDR3 nucleotides are TGTGCCAGCAGCTTAAGGGTCATAGCGGGAATCACCACAGATACGCAGTATTTT. Its translation is CASSLRVIAGITTDTQYF.

This sequence joins TRBV10-3 and TRBJ2-7; 11 nucleotides line up with TRBD1. V gave up 11 bases and J gave up 3 bases; unmatched junction bases: 12. The germline gives CDR1 ENHRY, CDR2 SYGVKD. CDR3 size: 15 residues. The DNA of the CDR3 is TGTGCCGTGGGGGGCCGGACAGGGGGCAACTACGAGCAGTACTTC. This translates into CAVGGRTGGNYEQYF.

The chain combines TRBV29-1 with TRBJ1-1; D perhaps matches TRBD1 (5 bases). Trimming stripped 6 bases from V and 3 bases from J, with 14 bases between. Germline assignment: CDR1 SQVTM and CDR2 ANQGSEA. The CDR3 sequence is 13 residues long. This CDR3 reads CSVRTKRDTEAFF. Here the CDR3 DNA reads TGCAGCGTCCGGACAAAAAGAGACACTGAAGCTTTCTTT.